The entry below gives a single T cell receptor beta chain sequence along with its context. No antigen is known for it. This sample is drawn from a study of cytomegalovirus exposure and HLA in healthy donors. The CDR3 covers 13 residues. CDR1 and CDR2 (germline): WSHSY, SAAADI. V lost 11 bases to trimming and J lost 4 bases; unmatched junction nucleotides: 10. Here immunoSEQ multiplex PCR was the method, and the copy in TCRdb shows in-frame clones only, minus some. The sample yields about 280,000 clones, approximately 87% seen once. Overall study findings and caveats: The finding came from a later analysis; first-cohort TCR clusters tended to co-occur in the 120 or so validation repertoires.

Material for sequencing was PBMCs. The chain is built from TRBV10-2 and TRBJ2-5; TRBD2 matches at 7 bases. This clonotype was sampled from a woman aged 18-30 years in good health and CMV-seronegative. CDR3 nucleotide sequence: TGCGCCTCCCGGGAGGAACCCCGAGAGACCCAGTACTTC. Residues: CASREEPRETQYF.